These 30 T cell receptor beta chains originate from one sample sequenced in a study of T cell responses to AZD1222 COVID-19 vaccine. Some clones are missing from TCRdb's copy, which holds only in-frame ones; the method was immunoSEQ multiplex PCR. The sample gives about 84,000 clones, approximately 85% of which show up once; 12% is in the top ten. The specimen comprised peripheral blood, sampled 28 days after the second AZD1222 dose. The receptor set was obtained from an adult who received the AZD1222 COVID-19 vaccine.

J is TRBJ1-2 and V is TRBV7-2; D not resolved. The V gene lost 1 base and the J gene lost 8 bases, with 11 bases spanning the gap. The CDR3 sequence is 13 residues long. Germline values: CDR1 SGHTA, CDR2 FQGNSA. DNA of the CDR3: TGTGCCAGCAGCTTAGAAAGTCGCAGGGGCTACACCTTC. This sequence encodes CASSLESRRGYTF.

V is TRBV7-2 and J is TRBJ1-2; TRBD1 agrees at 7 bases. The V and J ends lost 1 base and 8 bases, in that order; junction bases with no gene match: 4. This CDR3 is 13 amino acids long. Looked up from germline, CDR1 is SGHTA and CDR2 is FQGNSA. CDR3 amino acids: CASSLGTGVGYTF. The CDR3, as DNA: TGTGCCAGCAGCTTAGGTACAGGGGTCGGCTACACCTTC.

This sequence joins TRBV7-2 and TRBJ2-5; 12 bases align to TRBD1. V was clipped by 5 bases and J by 5 bases; unmatched bases: 9. This CDR3 has 16 amino acids. In germline, CDR1 is SGHTA, CDR2 FQGNSA. CDR3 coding DNA: TGTGCCAGCAGCCCACAATGGGACAGGGGGCTTGAGACCCAGTACTTC. Amino acids: CASSPQWDRGLETQYF.

As to this clone: Other DNA variants within this sample encode the same CDR3. V and J are TRBV4-3 and TRBJ2-7, with TRBD2 matching over 13 bases. There are 15 residues in the CDR3. The V segment lost 4 bases and the J segment 3 bases; nucleotides outside the gene matches: 3. The germline V gene encodes CDR1 LGHNA and CDR2 YSLEER. CDR3 sequence: CASSLGLAGVYEQYF. As DNA, the CDR3 is TGCGCCAGCAGCCTCGGACTAGCGGGAGTCTACGAGCAGTACTTC.

V usage is TRBV7-9 and J usage is TRBJ2-7; D may be TRBD1 (5 bases). This CDR3 spans 13 amino acids. CDR1 SEHNR and CDR2 FQNEAQ come from the germline V gene (reference sequence). Trimming pared 8 bases from V and 6 bases from J, leaving 17 bases between. The CDR3 DNA is TGTGCCAGCGACGTTGGGCAGGGTGGCGAGCAGTACTTC. It yields the protein CASDVGQGGEQYF. Based on the CDR3 plus reference TRBV7-9 and TRBJ2-7, the full variable domain is DTGVSQNPRHKITKRGQNVTFRCDPISEHNRLYWYRQTLGQGPEFLTYFQNEAQLEKSRLLSDRFSAERPKGSFSTLEIQRTEQGDSAMYLCASDVGQGGEQYFGPGTRLTVT.

The chain uses TRBV7-8 and TRBJ1-5; D might be TRBD1 (5 bases). V was clipped by 4 bases and J by 1 base, with 8 bases between them. Germline CDR1 SGHVS, CDR2 FQNEAQ. This CDR3 is built from 14 residues. The CDR3 protein is CASSSGPSNQPQHF. DNA for the CDR3: TGTGCCAGCAGCTCGGGACCGAGCAATCAGCCCCAGCATTTT.

This clone was seen a single time. The rearrangement uses TRBV20-1 and TRBJ1-1; maybe TRBD1 (6 bases). V shed 6 bases and J shed 8 bases, with 13 bases lying between them. Germline values: CDR1 DFQATT, CDR2 SNEGSKA (reference sequence). This CDR3 is 11 amino acids long. CDR3 sequence (DNA): TGCAGTGCATTACAGGGTTACGAAGCTTTCTTT. Translation gives CSALQGYEAFF.

This clone was seen only once. This chain uses TRBV19 with TRBJ1-5; 7 nucleotides match TRBD1. Trimming cost V 6 bases and J 0 bases; bases outside gene matches: 11. This CDR3 is 17 amino acids long. The germline V gene encodes CDR1 LNHDA and CDR2 SQIVND (reference sequence). In DNA form, the CDR3 reads TGTGCCAGTAGCACCGACAGGGTATTTAGTAGCAATCAGCCCCAGCATTTT. This encodes CASSTDRVFSSNQPQHF.

The chain joins TRBV28 to TRBJ2-5; 8 bases agree with TRBD2. CDR1 is MDHEN and CDR2 is SYDVKM in the germline V gene. The V and J ends lost 7 bases and 4 bases, in that order; junction bases with no gene match: 11. This CDR3 has 15 amino acids. Here the CDR3 reads CASNDKAGAGETQYF. CDR3 in DNA: TGTGCCAGCAATGATAAAGCGGGAGCGGGAGAGACCCAGTACTTC.

This clone has more than one count but fewer than ten. The chain recombines TRBV19 with TRBJ2-1; D is possibly TRBD2 (6 bases). The CDR3 is made up of 14 amino acids. From germline, CDR1 is LNHDA and CDR2 SQIVND (reference sequence). Trimming pared 4 bases from V and 8 bases from J, leaving 15 bases between. In DNA, the CDR3 is TGTGCCAGTAGTACTCATACCATAGCGGATGAGCAGTTCTTC. Its protein product is CASSTHTIADEQFF.

The chain carries TRBV10-2 and TRBJ1-2; possible D gene TRBD1, 6 bases. V lost 10 bases to trimming and J lost 4 bases, with 25 bases between them. Germline CDR1 and CDR2: WSHSY and SAAADI. This CDR3 has 16 residues. The DNA for the CDR3 is TGCGCCACCCAGAAACCGGGGGGGGCCTACTCCTATGGCTACACCTTC. Its translation is CATQKPGGAYSYGYTF.

In its sample, this clone was seen once. The V call is TRBV2, the J call TRBJ1-2, with TRBD1 as a possible D gene (5 bases). Between the trimmed V and J ends, which lost 4 bases and 4 bases, there was a span of 13 bases. In germline, CDR1 is SNHLY, CDR2 FYNNEI. The CDR3 has 14 amino acids. CDR3 residues: CASSGQGGGYGYTF. Here the CDR3 DNA reads TGTGCCAGCAGTGGTCAGGGAGGAGGCTATGGCTACACCTTC. Supplemented by reference TRBV2 and TRBJ1-2, the full variable domain reads EPEVTQTPSHQVTQMGQEVILRCVPISNHLYFYWYRQILGQKVEFLVSFYNNEISEKSEIFDDQFSVERPDGSNFTLKIRSTKLEDSAMYFCASSGQGGGYGYTFGSGTRLTVV.

The V call is TRBV6-5, the J call TRBJ1-1, with D maybe TRBD1 (6 bases). V lost 5 bases and J 1 base, leaving 11 bases between the germline ends. The CDR3 totals 14 residues. CDR1 and CDR2 (germline): MNHEY, SVGAGI. CDR3 sequence reads: CASSQTGWNTEAFF. In nucleotides, the CDR3 is TGTGCCAGCAGTCAAACAGGGTGGAACACTGAAGCTTTCTTT.

The chain has TRBV5-1 and TRBJ2-7; 7 bases match TRBD2. The CDR3 runs 15 residues. V was pared by 4 bases and J by 5 bases, with 12 bases of the junction left unmatched. Germline V CDR1 and CDR2: SGHRS, YFSETQ. In DNA, the CDR3 is TGCGCCAGCAGCCTCGGGAGTAGCGGGCAAGACGAGCAGTACGTC. This sequence encodes CASSLGSSGQDEQYV.

V usage is TRBV12-3 or TRBV12-4 and J usage is TRBJ1-4; no clear D gene. Trimming took off 3 bases at V and 8 bases at J, with 7 bases between the two ends. The length of the CDR3 is 12 residues. The CDR3 spells CASSFGREKLFF. In DNA form, the CDR3 reads TGTGCCAGCAGTTTCGGGCGGGAAAAACTGTTTTTT.

The rearrangement joins TRBV6-2 or TRBV6-3 to TRBJ2-1, with TRBD2 matching over 10 bases. Germline V gene lookup returns CDR1 MNHEY and CDR2 SVGEGT. J gave up 4 bases and V 2 bases, and 8 bases lay outside the gene matches. The CDR3 spans 17 residues. The CDR3 protein is CASSYLLGLAEYNEQFF. The DNA for the CDR3 is TGTGCCAGCAGTTACCTCTTAGGACTAGCGGAGTACAATGAGCAGTTCTTC.

The chain employs TRBV15 and TRBJ1-5; 7 bases map to TRBD1. The CDR3 sequence is 14 residues long. The germline V gene encodes CDR1 LNHNV and CDR2 YYDKDF (reference sequence). V trimming: 3 bases; J trimming: 3 bases; junction bases outside the gene matches: 2. CDR3: CATSRTGFNQPQHF. For the CDR3, the DNA is TGTGCCACCAGCAGGACAGGGTTCAATCAGCCCCAGCATTTT.

The chain joins TRBV5-8 to TRBJ1-5; D unresolved. V lost 0 bases to trimming and J lost 0 bases, with 7 bases between them. The CDR3 sequence is 15 residues long. Germline values: CDR1 SGHTS, CDR2 YDEGEE. The chain's CDR3 is CASSLGDYSNQPQHF. The CDR3 coding sequence is TGTGCCAGCAGCTTGGGGGATTATAGCAATCAGCCCCAGCATTTT.

This chain links TRBV2 with TRBJ2-1; TRBD1 matches 7 bases. CDR3 size: 16 residues. The ends lost 4 bases at V and 4 bases at J; junction bases unmatched: 10. The germline V gene has CDR1 SNHLY and CDR2 FYNNEI. In nucleotides, the CDR3 is TGTGCCAGCAGTGCGGTCCGGGACAGTTATTACAATGAGCAGTTCTTC. It codes for CASSAVRDSYYNEQFF.

The J gene is TRBJ2-2, the V gene TRBV28, with D unclear. Germline loops: CDR1 MDHEN, CDR2 SYDVKM. The CDR3 spans 12 residues. V was trimmed by 7 bases and J by 4 bases, leaving 7 bases between them. This CDR3 reads CASMVGTGELFF. CDR3 DNA: TGTGCCAGCATGGTGGGCACCGGGGAGCTGTTTTTT.

The rearrangement uses TRBV6-5 and TRBJ1-6; D call uncertain. This CDR3 has 13 amino acids. Germline V gene sequence: CDR1 MNHEY, CDR2 SVGAGI. The ends were cut back, 1 base at V and 7 bases at J, with 5 bases in the middle. As DNA, the CDR3 is TGTGCCAGCAGTTACTTTTCCAATTCACCCCTCCACTTT. Translating gives CASSYFSNSPLHF.

This clone was detected once. The gene calls are TRBV9 and TRBJ2-2, with D possibly TRBD2 on 5 matching bases. CDR3 size: 17 residues. V lost 4 bases, J lost 2 bases, and 18 bases lay in between. In germline, CDR1 is SGDLS, CDR2 YYNGEE. CDR3 sequence (DNA): TGTGCCAGCAGCACCGATGGTGTTAGCGTCAACACCGGGGAGCTGTTTTTT. It translates to CASSTDGVSVNTGELFF.

This clone was seen just once. The V call is TRBV27, the J call TRBJ2-2; D is perhaps TRBD2 (5 bases). V was cut by 8 bases and J by 5 bases, with 9 bases left in between. Germline loops: CDR1 MNHEY, CDR2 SMNVEV (reference sequence). CDR3 length equals 12 residues. The CDR3 coding sequence is TGTGCCAGCTTGGGAGAAACCGGGGAGCTGTTTTTT. Amino acid sequence: CASLGETGELFF.

This clone was recorded only once. This chain connects TRBV10-3 to TRBJ2-2; a weak D match, TRBD1 (6 bases). V was trimmed by 8 bases and J by 2 bases, leaving 21 bases between them. Germline CDR1 is ENHRY and CDR2 is SYGVKD. This CDR3 region has 17 residues. CDR3 residues: CAIGSGTTQLNTGELFF. The CDR3 DNA reads TGTGCCATCGGCTCCGGGACAACGCAATTAAACACCGGGGAGCTGTTTTTT.

With regard to this clone: Other DNA sequences of this sample code for an identical CDR3. J is TRBJ1-5 and V is TRBV5-6; D possibly corresponds to TRBD1 (5 bases). This CDR3 spans 15 amino acids. In germline, CDR1 is SGHDT, CDR2 YYEEEE. Trimming stripped 5 bases from V and 0 bases from J, with 12 bases between. The CDR3 loop reads CASSLRGYSNQPQHF. CDR3 nucleotides: TGTGCCAGCAGTTTACGGGGGTATAGCAATCAGCCCCAGCATTTT. The complete variable domain, with remaining parts taken from reference TRBV5-6 and TRBJ1-5, reads DAGVTQSPTHLIKTRGQQVTLRCSPKSGHDTVSWYQQALGQGPQFIFQYYEEEERQRGNFPDRFSGHQFPNYSSELNVNALLLGDSALYLCASSLRGYSNQPQHFGDGTRLSIL.

The J gene is TRBJ1-5, the V gene TRBV30; D remains ambiguous. The germline V and J ends were trimmed by 3 bases and 3 bases, with 15 bases remaining between them. This CDR3 is built from 15 residues. Germline V gene sequence: CDR1 GTSNPN, CDR2 SVGIG (reference sequence). The CDR3 is CAWRPMPLHNQPQHF. In nucleotides, the CDR3 is TGTGCCTGGAGGCCCATGCCATTACACAATCAGCCCCAGCATTTT.

This clone was seen once. DNA of the CDR3: TGTGCCAGCAGCTTTGGGGGGCTGGGTAAGACTGAAGCTTTCTTT. Translation gives CASSFGGLGKTEAFF. The chain carries TRBV5-5 and TRBJ1-1; TRBD1 is a possible D gene (6 bases). This CDR3 comprises 15 residues. Trimming removed 2 bases at V and 5 bases at J, with 16 bases between. Per the germline V gene, CDR1 is SGHKS and CDR2 is YYEKEE (reference sequence).

The chain carries TRBV28 and TRBJ2-3; D is uncertain. The germline V gene encodes CDR1 MDHEN and CDR2 SYDVKM. Deletions cut 2 bases from V and 1 base from J, with 7 bases between. The CDR3 runs to 14 residues. The CDR3 DNA reads as TGTGCCAGCAGTTTAGTCTCTGGCACAGATACGCAGTATTTT. Residues: CASSLVSGTDTQYF.

The V gene is TRBV5-4, the J gene TRBJ2-1, with TRBD2 matching 8 bases. CDR3 size: 14 residues. The germline V gene encodes CDR1 SGHNT and CDR2 YYREEE (reference sequence). J was trimmed by 8 bases and V by 4 bases; bases with no gene match: 8. Here the CDR3 reads CASSGPGLVHEQFF. The DNA of the CDR3 is TGTGCCAGCAGCGGGCCGGGACTAGTCCATGAGCAGTTCTTC.

The CDR3 protein is CASLSGTSTDTQYF. The CDR3 DNA reads as TGTGCCAGCCTTAGCGGGACTAGCACAGATACGCAGTATTTT. The chain has TRBV2 and TRBJ2-3; the match to TRBD2 covers 8 bases. V was pared by 8 bases and J by 0 bases, with 4 bases of the junction left unmatched. The germline V gene encodes CDR1 SNHLY and CDR2 FYNNEI. The CDR3 runs 14 residues.